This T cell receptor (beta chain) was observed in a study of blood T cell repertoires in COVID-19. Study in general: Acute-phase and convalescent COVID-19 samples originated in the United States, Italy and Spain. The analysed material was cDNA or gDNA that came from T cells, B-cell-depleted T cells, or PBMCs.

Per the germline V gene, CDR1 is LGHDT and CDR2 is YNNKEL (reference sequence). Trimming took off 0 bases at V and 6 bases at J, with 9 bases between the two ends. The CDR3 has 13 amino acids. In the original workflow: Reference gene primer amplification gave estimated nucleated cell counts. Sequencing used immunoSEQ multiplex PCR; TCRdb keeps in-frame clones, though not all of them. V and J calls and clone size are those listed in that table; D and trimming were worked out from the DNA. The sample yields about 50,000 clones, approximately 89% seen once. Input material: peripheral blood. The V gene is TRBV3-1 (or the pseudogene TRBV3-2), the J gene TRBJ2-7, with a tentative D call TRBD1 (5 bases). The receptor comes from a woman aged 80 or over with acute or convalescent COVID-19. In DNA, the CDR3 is TGTGCCAGCAGCCAAGATCCTAGGGGCGAGCAGTACGTC. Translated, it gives CASSQDPRGEQYV.